The TCR beta chain under discussion was sequenced for a study of blood T cell repertoires in COVID-19. Study-level background: Sites in the United States, Italy and Spain provided acute and convalescent COVID-19 samples. T cells, B-cell-depleted T cells, or PBMCs supplied cDNA or gDNA.

Source study methods: Scientists estimated how many nucleated cells there were by amplifying reference gene primers. The method was immunoSEQ multiplex PCR; TCRdb's version includes in-frame clones alone and lacks a portion of them. The DNA was the basis for D and trimming; V, J and clone size are from that table. The sample includes 250,000 to 300,000 clones, roughly nine tenths of them seen just once. Sequenced sample: peripheral blood. The source of this sequence is a man over 45 with acute or convalescent COVID-19.

The CDR3 region is CASSTSNYGYTF. The CDR3 region has the DNA TGTGCCAGCAGCACATCTAACTATGGCTACACCTTC. The chain combines TRBV7-9 with TRBJ1-2, with D unclear. CDR1 and CDR2 from the germline V gene are SEHNR and FQNEAQ (reference sequence). The CDR3 runs 12 residues. The V end was cut by 5 bases, the J end by 0 bases, with 4 bases between.